This passage covers 5 T cell receptor beta chains from one sample sequenced in a study of siplizumab effects on memory and regulatory T cells. The method was immunoSEQ multiplex PCR; TCRdb's version includes in-frame clones alone and lacks a portion of them. The table includes approximately 110,000 clones, about 91% detected once. Source material: Tregs sorted from blood. The receptors were sampled from a human donor in good health.

The rearrangement uses TRBV5-1 and TRBJ2-7, with D perhaps TRBD1 (6 bases). Germline V lookup: CDR1 SGHRS, CDR2 YFSETQ. The V end was cut by 5 bases, the J end by 1 base, with 10 bases between. The CDR3 is 13 amino acids. DNA for the CDR3: TGCGCCAGCAGGGTACAGGGATCCTACGAGCAGTACTTC. The encoded protein is CASRVQGSYEQYF. Filled out from reference TRBV5-1 and TRBJ2-7, the complete variable domain reads KAGVTQTPRYLIKTRGQQVTLSCSPISGHRSVSWYQQTPGQGLQFLFEYFSETQRNKGNFPGRFSGRQFSNSRSEMNVSTLELGDSALYLCASRVQGSYEQYFGPGTRLTVT.

The chain uses TRBV20-1 and TRBJ2-1; D is unresolved. This CDR3 has 11 amino acids. Germline CDR1 is DFQATT and CDR2 is SNEGSKA (reference sequence). V was clipped by 5 bases and J by 9 bases, with 11 bases between them. The CDR3 loop is CSALDWREQFF. In DNA, the CDR3 is TGCAGTGCTTTAGACTGGCGTGAGCAGTTCTTC.

This rearrangement joins TRBV5-1 to TRBJ1-1; D is unresolved. V shed 0 bases and J shed 7 bases, with 7 bases lying between them. Germline V gene data show CDR1 as SGHRS and CDR2 as YFSETQ. This CDR3 region has 12 residues. CDR3: CASSLVESEAFF. DNA of the CDR3: TGCGCCAGCAGCTTGGTGGAGAGTGAAGCTTTCTTT.

The chain carries TRBV30 and TRBJ2-7, with 9 bases matching TRBD2. The CDR3 has 15 residues. CDR1 is GTSNPN, CDR2 SVGIG, per germline (reference sequence). With V trimmed by 1 base and J by 0 bases, 4 bases remained unmatched. CDR3 in DNA: TGTGCCTGGAGTGGGTCGACTAGCGGCTCCTACGAGCAGTACTTC. This translates into CAWSGSTSGSYEQYF.

The J gene is TRBJ2-3, the V gene TRBV5-1; D is uncertain. Trimming shortened V by 6 bases and J by 2 bases, and 10 bases separated the two germline ends. CDR3 length equals 13 residues. Germline assignment: CDR1 SGHRS and CDR2 YFSETQ. CDR3 sequence reads: CASTVVPTDTQYF. CDR3 coding DNA: TGCGCCAGCACCGTTGTCCCCACAGATACGCAGTATTTT.